The entry below gives a single TCR beta chain sequence along with its context. V lost 4 bases, J lost 1 base, and 10 bases lay in between. Germline lookup yields CDR1 MNHNS and CDR2 SASEGT. The CDR3 is made up of 15 amino acids. The record originates from a study of blood T cells in healthy people across ages. A second PCR, run for about 6 to 12 cycles, used a sample-barcoded 5' primer plus a J-beta primer mix. TCRdb called the 5' RACE reads again in MiXCR, with one record for every CDR3 protein. The sample consists of 600,000 to 850,000 distinct CDR3 sequences, approximately 39% of them appearing once.

The chain joins TRBV6-1 to TRBJ2-2; D gene unclear. The TCR comes from a woman aged 55 to 70 in good health. Sample: blood. CDR3: CASSASGVNTGELFF. CDR3 sequence (DNA): TGTGCCAGCAGTGCCTCGGGCGTGAACACCGGGGAGCTGTTTTTT.